Listed below are T cell receptor beta chains from one sample, sequenced in a study of blood T cell repertoires in COVID-19. Here immunoSEQ multiplex PCR was the method, and the copy in TCRdb shows in-frame clones only, minus some. The sample comprises around 160,000 clones, about four fifths of which are singletons, and around 14% rests with the top ten. The sequencing sample was made of peripheral blood. The receptors were sampled from an elderly woman with acute or convalescent COVID-19. CDR3s include the opening cysteine and the closing phenylalanine or tryptophan. The D gene is left open where the match is weak. For some rows the clone size is stated as once, few or many, or as a class when expanded; others skip it.

D	size	V	J	DNA	CDR3
TRBD2	NA	TRBV3-1/TRBV3-2	TRBJ2-7	TGTGCCAGCAGCCAAATAGCGGGGGAGCCCGAGCAGTACTTC	CASSQIAGEPEQYF
TRBD2	NA	TRBV5-8	TRBJ2-1	TGTGCCAGCAGCCATCGGACTAGCGGGGGAAGGAAGTTCTTC	CASSHRTSGGRKFF
TRBD1	once	TRBV18	TRBJ1-3	TGTGCCAGCTCCCTCAGACAGGGCCCTGGAAACACCATATATTTT	CASSLRQGPGNTIYF
NA	NA	TRBV7-2	TRBJ2-1	TGTGCCAGCAGCTCGAGAGCGAGGTACAATGAGCAGTTCTTC	CASSSRARYNEQFF
TRBD1	NA	TRBV19	TRBJ1-2	TGTGCCAGTAGTATGGGACAGGGGTATGTGGGAGTTTATGGCTACACCTTC	CASSMGQGYVGVYGYTF
TRBD2	NA	TRBV19	TRBJ2-5	TGTGCCAGTAGCTCCCCCGGGACTAGCTTTGAGACCCAGTACTTC	CASSSPGTSFETQYF
NA	NA	TRBV5-1	TRBJ1-4	TGCGCCAGCAGCTTTACAGGTTTTCAAAAACTGTTTTTT	CASSFTGFQKLFF
TRBD1	NA	TRBV19	TRBJ1-1	TGTGCCACCACCAGGGGGATGAACACTGAAGCTTTCTTT	CATTRGMNTEAFF
NA	NA	TRBV5-5	TRBJ2-7	TGTGCCAGCAGCTTCCAGGGAGGCCCTTCCTACGAGCAGTACTTC	CASSFQGGPSYEQYF
NA	NA	TRBV2	TRBJ1-1	TGTGCCAGCAGTGGATGGACATCTGGGGCTTTCTTT	CASSGWTSGAFF
TRBD2	NA	TRBV15	TRBJ2-3	TGTGCCACCAGCAGAGATAACCCGGGACTAGTAACGACGCAGTATTTT	CATSRDNPGLVTTQYF
TRBD1	NA	TRBV3-1/TRBV3-2	TRBJ1-2	TGTGCCAGCAGCCAAGGACAGGGGCTGGGGGGTGGCTACACCTTC	CASSQGQGLGGGYTF
NA	once	TRBV11-2	TRBJ1-3	TGTGCCAGCAGCCGAATCGGACAGCGCTCTGGAAACACCATATATTTT	CASSRIGQRSGNTIYF
TRBD1	once	TRBV7-9	TRBJ2-2	TGTGCCAGCAGCTTTTCCGGGACAGGGGTCGCGAACACCGGGGAGCTGTTTTTT	CASSFSGTGVANTGELFF
NA	NA	TRBV14	TRBJ2-5	TGTGCCAGCAGCCAAAACAGGGCCCAAGAGACCCAGTACTTC	CASSQNRAQETQYF
NA	NA	TRBV5-1	TRBJ2-5	TGCGCCAGCACCAAGGGGGGGAACCAAGAGACCCAGTACTTC	CASTKGGNQETQYF
NA	NA	TRBV21-1	TRBJ1-4	TGTGCCAGCAGCACACGGGACAGGGGGACGACTAATGAAAAACTGTTTTTT	CASSTRDRGTTNEKLFF
NA	NA	TRBV27	TRBJ2-2	TGTGCCAGCAGTTTACGCCTGTTCAGGGGCGCCGGGGAGCTGTTTTTT	CASSLRLFRGAGELFF
TRBD2	many	TRBV7-6	TRBJ2-2	TGTGCCAGCAGCTATCGGGGAGCGGGAGAACCCGGGGAGCTGTTTTTT	CASSYRGAGEPGELFF
TRBD1	NA	TRBV5-8	TRBJ2-1	TGTGCCAGCAGCCCCCCCCGGGACAGGGTACTATACAATGAGCAGTTCTTC	CASSPPRDRVLYNEQFF